This T cell receptor beta chain was captured in a study of graft-versus-host responses after intestinal transplantation. Overall study: Induction with anti-thymocyte globulin, then tacrolimus and steroids for around three years, was given to all recipients. Study-wide points: Early after transplant, HvG clones declined as circulating GvH clones peaked.

CDR1 MNHEY and CDR2 SVGAGI come from the germline V gene. The CDR3 is made up of 14 amino acids. The V end lost 0 bases, the J end lost 0 bases, and 6 bases lay between the germline ends. As for this clone: Antigen unknown.

Using immunoSEQ multiplex PCR, the repertoire was profiled, and TCRdb retains in-frame clones only, with some absent. Of over 75,000 clones in the sample, 88% were seen once. The clonotype comes from a human donor who was the organ donor for an intestinal transplant. This sequence joins TRBV6-5 and TRBJ2-7; D gene uncertain. Material: unstimulated CD4+ T cells sorted from spleen or lymph node cells, obtained before transplant. This chain's CDR3 is CASSYSGSSYEQYF. Here the CDR3 DNA reads TGTGCCAGCAGTTACTCGGGCAGCTCCTACGAGCAGTACTTC.